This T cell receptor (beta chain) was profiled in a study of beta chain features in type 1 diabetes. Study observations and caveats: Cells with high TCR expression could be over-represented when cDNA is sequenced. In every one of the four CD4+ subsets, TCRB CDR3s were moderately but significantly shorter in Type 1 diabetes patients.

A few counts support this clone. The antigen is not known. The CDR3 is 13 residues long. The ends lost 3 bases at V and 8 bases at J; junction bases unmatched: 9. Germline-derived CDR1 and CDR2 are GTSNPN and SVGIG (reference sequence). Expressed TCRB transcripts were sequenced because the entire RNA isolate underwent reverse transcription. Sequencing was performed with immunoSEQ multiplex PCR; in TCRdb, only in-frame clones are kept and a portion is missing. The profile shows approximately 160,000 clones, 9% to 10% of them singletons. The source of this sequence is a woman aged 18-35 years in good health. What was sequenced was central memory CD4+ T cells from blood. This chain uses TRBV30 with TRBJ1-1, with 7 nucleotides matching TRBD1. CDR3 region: CAWSKTGELEAFF. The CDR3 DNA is TGTGCCTGGAGCAAAACAGGGGAATTAGAAGCTTTCTTT.